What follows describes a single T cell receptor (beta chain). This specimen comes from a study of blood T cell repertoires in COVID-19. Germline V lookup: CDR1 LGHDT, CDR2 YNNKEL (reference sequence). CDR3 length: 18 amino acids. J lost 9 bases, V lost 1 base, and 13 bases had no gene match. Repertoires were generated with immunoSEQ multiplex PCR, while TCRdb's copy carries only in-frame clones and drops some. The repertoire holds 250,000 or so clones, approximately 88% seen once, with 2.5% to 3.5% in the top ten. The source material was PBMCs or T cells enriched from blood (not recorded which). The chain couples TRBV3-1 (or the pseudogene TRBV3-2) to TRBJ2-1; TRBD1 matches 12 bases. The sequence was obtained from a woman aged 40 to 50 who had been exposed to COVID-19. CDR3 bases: TGTGCCAGCAGCCAAGTCTTGGGGGCGGGACAGGGGGCCAGTGAGCAGTTCTTC. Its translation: CASSQVLGAGQGASEQFF.